The 21 T cell receptor beta chains below all came from one sample that was sequenced in a study of control samples from healthy donors and cancer patients. TCRdb's copy holds only in-frame clones and misses some; the assay was immunoSEQ multiplex PCR. The data contain 150,000 to 200,000 clones, about 91% of them singletons. Specimen: blood. These receptors were collected from a woman aged 30 to 39 in good health.

This chain joins TRBV23-1 and TRBJ1-5; TRBD1 is a possible D gene (5 bases). TRBV23-1 counts as an open reading frame of uncertain function. The V and J ends lost 6 bases and 1 base respectively, with 28 bases between them. CDR3 size: 20 residues. CDR3 in amino acids: CASSPQDHDVIIPSNQPQHF. Written as DNA, the CDR3 is TGCGCCAGCAGCCCACAGGATCACGACGTGATTATCCCGAGCAATCAGCCCCAGCATTTT.

This clone came up a few times. V and J are TRBV5-1 and TRBJ1-6; D unresolved. Trimming stripped 0 bases from V and 0 bases from J, with 10 bases between. The CDR3 runs 17 residues. Germline V gene sequence: CDR1 SGHRS, CDR2 YFSETQ. The CDR3 sequence is CASSLGTLLSYNSPLHF. CDR3 bases: TGCGCCAGCAGCTTGGGAACACTCCTCTCCTATAATTCACCCCTCCACTTT.

The DNA of the CDR3 is TGTGCCAGTAGTATTGGGGTCGGAGGGACCGGGGAGCTGTTTTTT. Encoded protein: CASSIGVGGTGELFF. This sequence joins TRBV19 and TRBJ2-2; D possibly corresponds to TRBD2 (6 bases). Germline CDR1 reads LNHDA; CDR2 reads SQIVND (reference sequence). Trimming removed 3 bases at V and 5 bases at J, with 13 bases between. The CDR3 is made up of 15 amino acids.

With regard to this clone: Other nucleotide sequences from this sample produce the same CDR3. The chain couples TRBV27 to TRBJ1-5; maybe TRBD1 (6 bases). This CDR3 has 14 residues. Trimming took 3 bases from V and 2 from J, leaving 8 bases between them. Germline lookup yields CDR1 MNHEY and CDR2 SMNVEV (reference sequence). The CDR3 spells CASSFRGGNQPQHF. The CDR3 nucleotides are TGTGCCAGCAGTTTTAGGGGGGGCAATCAGCCCCAGCATTTT.

The chain is built from TRBV4-2 and TRBJ1-5; D remains unclear. V lost 0 bases, J lost 3 bases, and 6 bases lay in between. The CDR3 runs to 14 residues. CDR1 LGHNA and CDR2 YNFKEQ come from the germline V gene. This chain's CDR3 is CASSQDKLNQPQHF. CDR3 nucleotide sequence: TGTGCCAGCAGCCAAGATAAACTCAATCAGCCCCAGCATTTT.

This chain joins TRBV5-6 and TRBJ2-5; the D call may be TRBD1 or TRBD2 (6 bases each). The CDR3 runs to 15 residues. Per germline, CDR1 SGHDT and CDR2 YYEEEE. Trimming removed 0 bases from V and 5 bases from J, with 14 bases in between. Here the CDR3 DNA reads TGTGCCAGCAGCTTGGTAGGGGGGCTTTTTGAGACCCAGTACTTC. The encoded protein is CASSLVGGLFETQYF.

The rearrangement links TRBV19 to TRBJ2-5; 8 bases are a match to TRBD2. The CDR3 sequence is 13 residues long. CDR1 is LNHDA, CDR2 SQIVND, per germline (reference sequence). The J segment lost 5 bases and the V segment lost 3 bases, leaving 2 bases of the junction unmatched. The CDR3 DNA sequence: TGTGCCAGTAGTATCCGGACTAGCGAGACCCAGTACTTC. Translation gives CASSIRTSETQYF.

The V gene is TRBV15, the J gene TRBJ2-2; perhaps TRBD2 as D (5 bases). Trimming took 1 base from V and 2 from J, leaving 17 bases between them. CDR3 length: 18 amino acids. Germline V CDR1 and CDR2: LNHNV, YYDKDF (reference sequence). CDR3 amino acids: CATSRGDLGGPNTGELFF. The DNA of the CDR3 is TGTGCCACCAGCAGAGGAGACCTAGGAGGCCCTAACACCGGGGAGCTGTTTTTT.

V and J are TRBV6-5 and TRBJ2-7; TRBD1 matches 10 bases. J was trimmed by 2 bases and V by 6 bases; bases with no gene match: 7. The CDR3 extends over 15 amino acids. Germline V gene sequence: CDR1 MNHEY, CDR2 SVGAGI. The CDR3 is CASSHSGTGAYEQYF. The CDR3 DNA reads as TGTGCCAGCAGCCACTCCGGGACAGGGGCCTACGAGCAGTACTTC.

The CDR3 sequence is CASSPRASTDTQYF. The CDR3 coding sequence is TGTGCCAGCAGTCCGAGGGCCAGCACAGATACGCAGTATTTT. V usage is TRBV6-5 and J usage is TRBJ2-3; D might be TRBD2 (5 bases). V lost 5 bases to trimming and J lost 0 bases, with 9 bases between them. CDR3 length: 14 residues. The germline V gene encodes CDR1 MNHEY and CDR2 SVGAGI.

This clone was seen more than once but under ten times. J is TRBJ1-5 and V is TRBV7-2; D may be TRBD1 (5 bases). The germline V gene has CDR1 SGHTA and CDR2 FQGNSA. The CDR3 sequence is 13 residues long. V was shortened by 4 bases and J by 7 bases, with 11 bases between the two germline ends. This CDR3 is CASSWEGRQPQHF. The CDR3 DNA is TGTGCCAGCAGCTGGGAGGGGAGGCAGCCCCAGCATTTT. The whole variable domain, remainder taken from reference TRBV7-2 and TRBJ1-5, is GAGVSQSPSNKVTEKGKDVELRCDPISGHTALYWYRQSLGQGLEFLIYFQGNSAPDKSGLPSDRFSAERTGGSVSTLTIQRTQQEDSAVYLCASSWEGRQPQHFGDGTRLSIL.

This rearrangement joins TRBV5-1 to TRBJ1-4; no clear D. CDR1 SGHRS and CDR2 YFSETQ come from the germline V gene. The CDR3 loop spans 14 amino acids. The germline V and J ends were trimmed by 2 bases and 5 bases, with 10 bases remaining between them. As DNA, the CDR3 is TGCGCCAGCAGCTTAAACGGTGGCAATGAAAAACTGTTTTTT. Translated, it gives CASSLNGGNEKLFF.

This chain joins TRBV19 and TRBJ2-7; 10 bases map to TRBD1. CDR1 and CDR2 from the germline V gene are LNHDA and SQIVND (reference sequence). The trim removed 6 bases at V and 6 bases at J, leaving 5 bases unmatched. The CDR3 consists of 13 residues. In nucleotides, the CDR3 is TGTGCCAGTAGAACCCGGGACAGGGGCGAGCAGTACTTC. Amino acids: CASRTRDRGEQYF.

The chain couples TRBV6-5 to TRBJ2-7; D may be TRBD1 (6 bases). The length of the CDR3 is 15 residues. Trimming stripped 5 bases from V and 4 bases from J, with 18 bases between. CDR1 MNHEY and CDR2 SVGAGI come from the germline V gene. The chain's CDR3 is CASSPRGRGEYEQYF. The CDR3 region has the DNA TGTGCCAGCAGTCCCCGTGGCAGGGGAGAGTACGAGCAGTACTTC.

The chain recombines TRBV14 with TRBJ2-2; TRBD1 aligns across 9 bases. Per germline, CDR1 SGHDN and CDR2 FVKESK. After removal of 7 bases from V and 6 bases from J, the junction contained 9 bases not matched to a gene. This CDR3 comprises 15 residues. The chain's CDR3 is CASNPQGAFPGELFF. CDR3 DNA: TGTGCCAGCAACCCACAGGGGGCGTTCCCCGGGGAGCTGTTTTTT. Full variable domain (missing parts from reference TRBV14 and TRBJ2-2): EAGVTQFPSHSVIEKGQTVTLRCDPISGHDNLYWYRRVMGKEIKFLLHFVKESKQDESGMPNNRFLAERTGGTYSTLKVQPAELEDSGVYFCASNPQGAFPGELFFGEGSRLTVL.

This chain joins TRBV5-6 and TRBJ2-5, with D uncertain. Trimming took 2 bases from V and 3 from J, leaving 11 bases between them. Germline V gene lookup returns CDR1 SGHDT and CDR2 YYEEEE. The CDR3 covers 14 residues. CDR3 residues: CASSFAASEETQYF. The CDR3 bases are TGTGCCAGCAGCTTCGCGGCCAGTGAAGAGACCCAGTACTTC.

The V and J genes are TRBV7-9 and TRBJ2-3, with 9 bases matching TRBD2. Germline loops: CDR1 SEHNR, CDR2 FQNEAQ (reference sequence). V trimming: 7 bases; J trimming: 8 bases; junction bases outside the gene matches: 10. The CDR3 spans 14 residues. In DNA, the CDR3 is TGTGCCAGCACCGCGGGGGGGCTCGGAGGTACGCAGTATTTT. Residues: CASTAGGLGGTQYF.

On this clone itself: Other DNA sequences in the sample encode the same CDR3. V gene TRBV9 combines with J gene TRBJ2-2; the D is unclear. Germline assignment: CDR1 SGDLS and CDR2 YYNGEE. Trimming took off 0 bases at V and 3 bases at J, with 6 bases between the two ends. CDR3 length: 14 amino acids. CDR3 residues: CASSVEGDTGELFF. CDR3 coding DNA: TGTGCCAGCAGCGTAGAGGGTGACACCGGGGAGCTGTTTTTT.

The V gene is TRBV24-1, the J gene TRBJ1-2; D is possibly TRBD1 (6 bases). This CDR3 contains 12 residues. The V gene's germline CDR1 is KGHDR and CDR2 SFDVKD. V shed 5 bases and J shed 4 bases, with 7 bases lying between them. The CDR3 region has the DNA TGTGCCACCAGTGCAGGGGTCTATGGCTACACCTTC. This encodes CATSAGVYGYTF.

This clone appeared a few times. The chain has TRBV11-3 and TRBJ1-1; maybe TRBD1 (5 bases). The CDR3 totals 13 residues. V dropped 5 bases and J dropped 8 bases, with 15 bases sitting between them. CDR1 is SGHNT, CDR2 YENEEA, per germline. The CDR3, as DNA: TGTGCCAGCAGCCTGCTTCGAGGGGAAGAAGCTTTCTTT. This codes for CASSLLRGEEAFF.

This chain connects TRBV5-1 to TRBJ2-5; the match to TRBD1 covers 7 bases. Losses at the gene ends were 4 bases for V and 5 bases for J; bases not matched to a gene: 11. The CDR3 has 15 amino acids. Germline loops: CDR1 SGHRS, CDR2 YFSETQ. CDR3 amino acids: CASSPDRTGGETQYF. CDR3 DNA sequence: TGCGCCAGCAGCCCCGATCGGACAGGCGGGGAGACCCAGTACTTC.